The T cell receptor beta chain under discussion was sequenced for a study of T cells in Graves' hyperthyroidism and ophthalmopathy (dated by TCRdb to about 2019). Broadly, across the study: Peripheral blood samples were taken at the time of initial diagnosis, prior to any treatment. To identify TCR V-J signatures that set the groups apart, the researchers used a discovery cohort of approximately 98 patients, made up of roughly 45 with Graves' ophthalmopathy and about 60 with stable Graves' hyperthyroidism. Whether ophthalmopathy could be predicted prospectively was tested in an independent validation cohort made up of roughly 19 hyperthyroidism patients plus 17 patients who later progressed to ophthalmopathy. The approximately 90 discovery patients were randomly split 7:3 into training and test sets. In roughly six Graves' hyperthyroidism patients, the study also compared T-cell repertoires from thyroid tissue with T-cell repertoires from blood. Following sampling, methimazole starting at 30 mg daily was given to hyperthyroidism patients, and high-dose intravenous methylprednisolone was given to ophthalmopathy patients. TCR Vbeta CDR3 sequencing of some 140 peripheral blood samples (over 40 ophthalmopathy, 75 or so hyperthyroidism and roughly 17 progressor patients) is reported in the paper.

This clonotype was seen many times. Its recognized antigen is unknown. The record has no base qualities; no much larger clone is one base away. The paper's findings and limits, for the study overall: Sample size was not statistically predetermined, and investigators were not blinded to group allocation. A 13 V-J signature model separated ophthalmopathy from stable hyperthyroidism, with 87.88% sensitivity and 81% to 83% specificity in cross-validation and 80%/75% in testing. In validation, progression to ophthalmopathy was predicted by the model with approximately 67% sensitivity and around 76% specificity, a median of around 5.9 months before onset. Most expanded thyroid clonotypes (frequency above 0.001) were also detected in blood, suggesting blood repertoires may reflect thyroid immune responses.

The TCR beta CDR3 regions were amplified from the RNA transcripts. For the first round of RT-PCR on the TCR CDR3, the HTBI primer set was used together with the Qiagen OneStep RT-PCR kit. The libraries were constructed in a second round of multiplex PCR and then size-selected and purified. Libraries were sequenced paired-end with 100 bp reads on an Illumina HiSeq2000. Processing in the source paper ran as follows. SOAPnuke was used to process the raw data, with reads discarded if the reads contained adapters or uncalled bases, had a mean Phred below 15, or lacked an exact constant-primer or identifier match. High-quality paired reads were merged using COPE v1.2.5, and each unique nucleotide sequence was defined as a clonotype. MiTCR v1.1 was used to align the clonotypes against IMGT TRBV, TRBD and TRBJ reference segments. The analysis was restricted to V-J combinations with a frequency above 0.0001, which together covered over 99% of the repertoires. The TCS score was defined as the ratio of F50 (clonal expansion) to E x V (chaos), calculated using BLOSUM62-based TCRdist between CDR3 peptides within each V-J. Welch's t-statistics and random forest reduced 500 to 650 V-J features to around 14, which were used in a naive Bayes classifier (R e1071). TCRdb ran its own pipeline on the public reads, namely fastp trimming at Q25 and MiXCR clone calling, and kept in-frame beta chains. CDR3 protein sequences are deduplicated, and each keeps its most common genes and DNA. In this record, the V and J calls reflect TCRdb's handling and not the investigators' own analysis. The sample records fewer than 450,000 distinct CDR3 sequences, about a sixth of which are singletons. Approximately 35% of the sample is held by the ten biggest clonotypes.

Hyperthyroidism patients were newly diagnosed, had a disease duration of under 2 months, and were aged 18 to 65 years. The study excluded patients with uncontrolled infections, other autoimmune diseases, pregnancy or lactation. Diagnoses were based on clinical symptoms, serum thyroxine and TRAb, thyroid ultrasound and orbital computed tomography. For progressor patients, blood was drawn at the first diagnosis of hyperthyroidism, before any ophthalmopathy symptoms had appeared. PBMCs were separated from about 10 ml of fresh peripheral blood using Ficoll-Paque density gradient centrifugation. Progressor patients were first diagnosed with Graves' hyperthyroidism and then developed ophthalmopathy during follow-up. Total RNA was extracted using Trizol reagent, and RNA quality was assessed on an Agilent 2100 Bioanalyzer. The germline V end is reduced by 1 base and the J end by 4 bases; junction bases left unmatched: 6. The CDR3, cysteine through phenylalanine, is 16 amino acids long. The DNA shown is the 48-base CDR3, in frame from base 1.

This clonotype originated in a young woman with Graves' hyperthyroidism that later progressed to Graves' ophthalmopathy. The chain uses TRBV12-3 or TRBV12-4 and TRBJ2-2; TRBD1 aligns with 7 central bases. The source material was blood. The DNA sequence is given as TGTGCCAGCAGTTTAGAGACAGGGTCTCTCACCGGGGAGCTGTTTTTT. Its coded protein is CASSLETGSLTGELFF.